This entry concerns a single T cell receptor beta chain. These data are taken from a study of T cell responses to AZD1222 COVID-19 vaccine. The data were produced by immunoSEQ multiplex PCR, yet TCRdb's version contains in-frame clones alone and is incomplete. This sample has 60,000 to 65,000 clones, with approximately 83% found just once. This CDR3 has 17 residues. V lost 5 bases and J lost 3; bases outside the gene matches: 10. CDR1 MNHEY and CDR2 SMNVEV come from the germline V gene (reference sequence). The TCR originated in an adult in good health. The chain carries TRBV27 and TRBJ2-6; 7 nucleotides line up with TRBD1. Material: peripheral blood, obtained on day 0 of AZD1222 vaccination. The CDR3 loop is CASSKRTGPFGANVLTF. CDR3 in DNA: TGTGCCAGCAGTAAACGGACAGGACCCTTTGGGGCCAACGTCCTGACTTTC.